The text below deals with one TCR beta chain. Germline V lookup: CDR1 LNHDA, CDR2 SQIVND (reference sequence). The V end was cut by 4 bases, the J end by 11 bases, with 20 bases between. The CDR3 runs to 14 residues. Produced via immunoSEQ multiplex PCR; TCRdb's table is partial and in-frame only. The sample has about 130,000 clones, about 93% seen once. These data are taken from a study of control samples from healthy donors and cancer patients. The chain combines TRBV19 with TRBJ1-1; possibly TRBD1 for D (5 bases). The receptor was derived from a man aged 60 to 75 with colorectal cancer. Sequenced sample: PBMCs. CDR3 loop: CASSNRGLTIGAFF. The CDR3 DNA reads TGTGCCAGTAGTAACCGGGGCCTAACAATTGGCGCTTTCTTT.